The 8 T cell receptor beta chains reported below all come from one sample, sequenced in a study of cytomegalovirus exposure and HLA in healthy donors. Primers for the PCR totalled 60 Vbeta and 13 Jbeta. TCRdb keeps only in-frame clones here, not all; method: immunoSEQ multiplex PCR. The sample consists of under 250,000 clones, 79% of them appearing once. Sequencing used PBMCs. The source of these receptors is a woman aged 30 to 39 in good health and CMV-seropositive.

This clone appeared a few times. In nucleotides, the CDR3 is TGTGCCAGCAGCCCCGGCCCCGACAGGAACGAGCAGTACTTC. Amino acid sequence: CASSPGPDRNEQYF. This chain connects TRBV5-4 to TRBJ2-7; a weak D match, TRBD1 (6 bases). Germline CDR1 and CDR2: SGHNT and YYREEE (reference sequence). V gave up 4 bases and J gave up 5 bases, with 16 bases separating them. There are 14 residues in the CDR3.

This clone showed up just once. The rearrangement uses TRBV6-6 and TRBJ2-7; the match to TRBD1 covers 11 bases. The J segment lost 3 bases and the V segment lost 7 bases, leaving 8 bases of the junction unmatched. CDR3 size: 15 residues. CDR1 and CDR2 (germline): MNHNY, SVGAGI (reference sequence). CDR3 protein: CASTSPGQGGYEQYF. CDR3 nucleotide sequence: TGTGCCAGCACCTCACCGGGACAGGGGGGCTACGAGCAGTACTTC.

V is TRBV4-3 and J is TRBJ2-7; TRBD1 agrees at 10 bases. The CDR3 totals 15 residues. V shed 3 bases and J 7 bases; nucleotides not matched to a gene: 9. From germline, CDR1 is LGHNA and CDR2 YSLEER. CDR3 in DNA: TGCGCCAGCAGCCACTCCGGGACAGGGGCGTTGGAGCAGTACTTC. This encodes CASSHSGTGALEQYF.

V and J are TRBV7-8 and TRBJ2-5; TRBD2 might be the D (6 bases). This CDR3 is built from 11 residues. Trimming pared 5 bases from V and 9 bases from J, leaving 10 bases between. Germline CDR1 is SGHVS and CDR2 is FQNEAQ. The CDR3 spells CASSLGGAQYF. In DNA, the CDR3 is TGTGCCAGCAGCCTTGGAGGGGCCCAGTACTTC.

This chain uses TRBV5-4 with TRBJ2-3, with D perhaps TRBD2 (6 bases). The CDR3 extends over 16 amino acids. Trimming removed 0 bases at V and 0 bases at J, with 11 bases between. The germline CDR1 and CDR2 sequences are SGHNT and YYREEE (reference sequence). CDR3 amino acids: CASSLALAGSTDTQYF. The CDR3 DNA is TGTGCCAGCAGCTTGGCCCTGGCGGGAAGCACAGATACGCAGTATTTT.

The chain couples TRBV11-2 to TRBJ2-1; possibly TRBD2 for D (5 bases). Germline CDR1 is SGHAT and CDR2 is FQNNGV. Trimming left V 2 bases short and J 0 bases short, with 11 bases between. This CDR3 contains 16 residues. For the CDR3, the DNA is TGTGCCAGCAGCTTAAAGAGGGTAAGCTCCTACAATGAGCAGTTCTTC. It translates to CASSLKRVSSYNEQFF.

The chain employs TRBV9 and TRBJ1-1; TRBD1 might be the D (5 bases). CDR1 SGDLS and CDR2 YYNGEE come from the germline V gene. The CDR3 is made up of 13 amino acids. Trimming pared 0 bases from V and 5 bases from J, leaving 8 bases between. This CDR3 reads CASSVGRGTEAFF. The CDR3 nucleotides are TGTGCCAGCAGCGTAGGTCGGGGGACTGAAGCTTTCTTT.

Note on this clone: Additional DNA sequences in this sample encode the identical CDR3. The chain uses TRBV29-1 and TRBJ1-2, with 7 bases matching TRBD1. The CDR3 consists of 14 residues. V was pared by 7 bases and J by 7 bases, with 15 bases of the junction left unmatched. Germline CDR1 and CDR2: SQVTM and ANQGSEA. CDR3 protein: CSARGELAGGGYTF. The CDR3 DNA is TGCAGCGCCAGAGGGGAGTTGGCAGGGGGTGGCTACACCTTC.